Listed below are T cell receptor beta chains from one sample, sequenced in a study of blood T cell repertoires in COVID-19. TCRdb's table, derived via immunoSEQ multiplex PCR, lists solely in-frame clones and lacks some. Among around 300,000 clones listed, 90% were seen once. The specimen sequenced was peripheral blood. These receptors were obtained from a woman between 45 and 60 years old with COVID-19, enrolled during active disease. Each CDR3 is given with its conserved first and last residue. The D gene is left open where the match is weak. Size is omitted from some rows. Given values are once, few, many or a class for expanded clones.

j_gene: TRBJ1-1; abundance: NA; d_gene: NA; v_gene: TRBV5-5; CDR3nt: TGTGCCAGCAGCTACACGGGGGCTGAAGCTTTCTTT; CDR3aa: CASSYTGAEAFF
j_gene: TRBJ2-3; abundance: NA; d_gene: NA; v_gene: TRBV5-3; CDR3nt: TGTGCCAGAAGCTTGGAGAGTCAGGCCGACGTACCCGCAGATACGCAGTATTTT; CDR3aa: CARSLESQADVPADTQYF
j_gene: TRBJ2-5; abundance: NA; d_gene: TRBD1; v_gene: TRBV15; CDR3nt: TGTGCCACCAGCTCCTCCGACAGGGTAGCACAAGAGACCCAGTACTTC; CDR3aa: CATSSSDRVAQETQYF
j_gene: TRBJ1-1; abundance: NA; d_gene: NA; v_gene: TRBV6-5; CDR3nt: TGTGCCAGCAGAAGCCGCGATAGTGAAGCTTTCTTT; CDR3aa: CASRSRDSEAFF
j_gene: TRBJ1-1; abundance: NA; d_gene: TRBD1; v_gene: TRBV6-2/TRBV6-3; CDR3nt: TGTGCCAGCAGCAGACAGGGTTCGTCGATTTGGAACACTGAAGCTTTCTTT; CDR3aa: CASSRQGSSIWNTEAFF
j_gene: TRBJ2-3; abundance: NA; d_gene: NA; v_gene: TRBV29-1; CDR3nt: TGCAGCGTTGTTCCCCACACAGATACGCAGTATTTT; CDR3aa: CSVVPHTDTQYF
j_gene: TRBJ1-1; abundance: once; d_gene: NA; v_gene: TRBV3-1/TRBV3-2; CDR3nt: TGTGCCAGCAGTCCCAGGGGAAAGAACACTGAAGCTTTCTTT; CDR3aa: CASSPRGKNTEAFF
j_gene: TRBJ2-3; abundance: NA; d_gene: TRBD2; v_gene: TRBV12-5; CDR3nt: TGTGCTAGTGGTTTGGTAATGCTAGCGGATGCCGCAGATACGCAGTATTTT; CDR3aa: CASGLVMLADAADTQYF
j_gene: TRBJ2-7; abundance: NA; d_gene: TRBD2; v_gene: TRBV5-8; CDR3nt: TGTGCCAGCAGCCTACGTAGCGGGAGGCTCTCCTACGAGCAGTACTTC; CDR3aa: CASSLRSGRLSYEQYF
j_gene: TRBJ2-1; abundance: NA; d_gene: TRBD2; v_gene: TRBV29-1; CDR3nt: TGCAGCGTGGGGGGGGTGGAGACAAATGAGCAGTTCTTC; CDR3aa: CSVGGVETNEQFF
j_gene: TRBJ2-3; abundance: NA; d_gene: TRBD2; v_gene: TRBV30; CDR3nt: TGTGCCTGGGAAAAGGGCGGGAGCTACGATACGCAGTATTTT; CDR3aa: CAWEKGGSYDTQYF
j_gene: TRBJ1-1; abundance: NA; d_gene: TRBD1; v_gene: TRBV12-3/TRBV12-4; CDR3nt: TGTGCCACCAAGACAGGGGCCACCACTGAAGCTTTCTTT; CDR3aa: CATKTGATTEAFF
j_gene: TRBJ1-4; abundance: NA; d_gene: TRBD1; v_gene: TRBV11-1; CDR3nt: TGTGCCAGCAGCTCCCGGACAGGGGAAGGGGATGAAAAACTGTTTTTT; CDR3aa: CASSSRTGEGDEKLFF
j_gene: TRBJ2-3; abundance: NA; d_gene: TRBD1; v_gene: TRBV6-2/TRBV6-3; CDR3nt: TGTGCCAGCAACCCGTGGAGAAGGGGGCAGATCACAGATACGCAGTATTTT; CDR3aa: CASNPWRRGQITDTQYF